This T cell receptor (beta chain) was obtained from a study of Graves' ophthalmopathy and Graves' hyperthyroidism. Study-level information: Stable hyperthyroidism meant no ophthalmopathy within 18 months of follow-up.

As concerns this clonotype: Its antigen is currently unknown.

Study observations and caveats: Ophthalmopathy progression was predicted with around 71% sensitivity and around 78% specificity.

From RNA, the CDR3 regions of TCR beta chains were amplified and sequenced. The library came from an HTBI-primed first-round RT-PCR and a second-round multiplex PCR. TCRdb used MiXCR to reprocess the multiplex PCR reads, holding one entry per CDR3 protein. The profile shows some 1.1 million distinct CDR3 sequences, about 40% of them singletons. Patients with other autoimmune diseases, uncontrolled infections, pregnancy or lactation were excluded. This CDR3 is built from 14 residues. The V and J ends lost 8 bases and 2 bases, in that order; junction bases with no gene match: 5. The germline CDR1 and CDR2 sequences are SQVTM and ANQGSEA.

Source material: peripheral blood or thyroid tissue (not recorded which). The V gene is TRBV29-1, the J gene TRBJ2-7, with 14 bases lining up with TRBD2. This clonotype originated in an adult man with Graves' hyperthyroidism. CDR3 in DNA: TGCAGCTCGCCGGGACTAGCGGGGGCCTACGAGCAGTACTTC. It encodes CSSPGLAGAYEQYF.